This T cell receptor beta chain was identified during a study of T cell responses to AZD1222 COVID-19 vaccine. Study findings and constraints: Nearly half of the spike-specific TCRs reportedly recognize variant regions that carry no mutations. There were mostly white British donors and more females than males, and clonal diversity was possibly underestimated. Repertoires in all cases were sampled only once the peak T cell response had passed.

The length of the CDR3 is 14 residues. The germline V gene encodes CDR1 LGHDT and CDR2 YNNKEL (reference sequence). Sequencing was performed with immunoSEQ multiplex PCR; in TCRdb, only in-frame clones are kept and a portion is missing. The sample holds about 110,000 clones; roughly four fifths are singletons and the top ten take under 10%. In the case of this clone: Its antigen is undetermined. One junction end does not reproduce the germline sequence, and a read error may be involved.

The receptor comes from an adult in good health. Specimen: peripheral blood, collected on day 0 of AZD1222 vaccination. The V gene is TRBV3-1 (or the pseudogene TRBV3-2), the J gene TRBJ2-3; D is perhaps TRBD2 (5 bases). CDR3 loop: CASSQQSSKDTQYF. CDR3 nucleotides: TGTGCCAGCAGCCAACAATCTAGCAAAGATACGCAGTATTTT.